The clone carrying this T cell receptor beta chain was picked up many times. TCR beta CDR3 regions were amplified from RNA transcripts. When the TCR CDR3 underwent first-round RT-PCR, the HTBI primer set was used. TCRdb recomputed calls from the multiplex PCR reads with MiXCR, one row per CDR3 protein. The table shows hundreds of thousands of distinct CDR3 sequences, with more than 14% occurring only once. This sample was taken from a study of T cells in Graves' hyperthyroidism and ophthalmopathy. Patients affected by ophthalmopathy presented a Clinical Activity Score of at least 3, a NOSPECS grade of at least 4, and disease duration below 3 months. The TCR originated in a woman aged 50 to 60 with Graves' ophthalmopathy. Sequencing was carried out using blood.

The CDR3 loop reads CSARDFGTPQETQYF. The CDR3 nucleotides read TGCAGTGCTAGAGATTTCGGGACTCCTCAAGAGACCCAGTACTTC. The gene calls are TRBV20-1 and TRBJ2-5; D is perhaps TRBD2 (6 bases). The CDR3 spans 15 residues. V gave up 0 bases and J gave up 2 bases, with 13 bases separating them. Germline V gene lookup returns CDR1 DFQATT and CDR2 SNEGSKA (reference sequence).